This T cell receptor beta chain was recovered during a study of cytomegalovirus exposure and HLA in healthy donors. The overall study: From 170 million or so T cells, an earlier analysis saw 90 million to 130 million unique TCR beta sequences. Clustering assigned 81% of the approximately 400 genotyped donors to the Caucasian-associated ancestry cluster. Findings of the study overall: Certain sequence variants were highly shared and formed a cluster, and this cluster was likely a sequencing artifact. V- and J-gene trimming in TCR beta was tied to a missense DCLRE1C variant by an analysis performed later.

Both 60 Vbeta primers and 13 Jbeta primers went into the PCR. Data came from immunoSEQ multiplex PCR; TCRdb stores just in-frame clones and leaves some out. The repertoire has 95,000 to 150,000 clones, 74% of them found once; the top ten carry approximately 4%. About this clone: No antigen is known for it.

CDR1 and CDR2 from the germline V gene are LNHDA and SQIVND (reference sequence). The CDR3 extends over 15 amino acids. V shed 5 bases and J 0 bases; nucleotides not matched to a gene: 3. The V gene is TRBV19, the J gene TRBJ1-4, with 7 bases fitting TRBD1. This TCR came from a man in his forties in good health and CMV-seropositive. The specimen was PBMCs. CDR3 sequence reads: CASSAGTATNEKLFF. The CDR3, as DNA: TGTGCCAGTAGTGCCGGGACAGCAACTAATGAAAAACTGTTTTTT.